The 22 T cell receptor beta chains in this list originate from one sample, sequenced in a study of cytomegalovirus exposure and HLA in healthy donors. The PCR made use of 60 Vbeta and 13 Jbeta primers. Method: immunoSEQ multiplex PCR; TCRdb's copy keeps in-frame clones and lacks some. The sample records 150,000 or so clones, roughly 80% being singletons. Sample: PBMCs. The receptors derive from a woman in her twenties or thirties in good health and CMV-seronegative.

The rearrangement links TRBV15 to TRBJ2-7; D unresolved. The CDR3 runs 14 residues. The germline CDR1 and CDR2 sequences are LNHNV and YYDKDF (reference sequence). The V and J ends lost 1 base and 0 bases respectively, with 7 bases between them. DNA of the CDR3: TGTGCCACCAGCAGAGTAGGCGGCTCCTACGAGCAGTACTTC. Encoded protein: CATSRVGGSYEQYF.

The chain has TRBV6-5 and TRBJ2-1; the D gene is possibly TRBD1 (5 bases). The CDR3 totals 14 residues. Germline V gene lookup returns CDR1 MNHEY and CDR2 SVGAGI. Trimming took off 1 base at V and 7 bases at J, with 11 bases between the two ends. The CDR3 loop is CASSYWGRENEQFF. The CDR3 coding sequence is TGTGCCAGCAGTTACTGGGGCAGGGAAAATGAGCAGTTCTTC.

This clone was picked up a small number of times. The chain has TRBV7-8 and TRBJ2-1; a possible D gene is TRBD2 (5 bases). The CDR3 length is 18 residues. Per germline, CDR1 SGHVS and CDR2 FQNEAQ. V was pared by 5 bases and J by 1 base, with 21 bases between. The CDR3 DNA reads TGTGCCAGCAGCCCTAGGACGGAGGTCCTACTTTCCTACAATGAGCAGTTCTTC. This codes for CASSPRTEVLLSYNEQFF.

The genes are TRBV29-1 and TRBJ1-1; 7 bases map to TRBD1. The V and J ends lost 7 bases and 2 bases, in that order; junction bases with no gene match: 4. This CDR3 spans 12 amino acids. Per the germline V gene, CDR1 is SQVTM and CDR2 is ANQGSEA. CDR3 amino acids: CSGTGSNTEAFF. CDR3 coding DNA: TGCAGCGGGACAGGTAGTAACACTGAAGCTTTCTTT.

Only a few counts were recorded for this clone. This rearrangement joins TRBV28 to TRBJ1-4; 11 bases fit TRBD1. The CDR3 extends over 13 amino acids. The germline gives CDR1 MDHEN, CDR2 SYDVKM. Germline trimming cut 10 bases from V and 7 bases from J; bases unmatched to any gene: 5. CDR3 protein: CATWGQGGEKLFF. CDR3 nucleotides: TGTGCCACCTGGGGACAGGGGGGTGAAAAACTGTTTTTT.

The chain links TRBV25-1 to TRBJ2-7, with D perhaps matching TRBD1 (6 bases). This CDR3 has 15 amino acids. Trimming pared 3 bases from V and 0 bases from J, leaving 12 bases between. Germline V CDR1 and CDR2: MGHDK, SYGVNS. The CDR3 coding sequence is TGTGCCAGCAGTGATCCAGGGGCGAGCTCCTACGAGCAGTACTTC. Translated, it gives CASSDPGASSYEQYF.

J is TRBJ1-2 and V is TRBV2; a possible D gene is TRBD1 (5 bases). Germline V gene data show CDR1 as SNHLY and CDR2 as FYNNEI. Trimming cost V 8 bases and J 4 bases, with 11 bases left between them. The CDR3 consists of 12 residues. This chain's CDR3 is CASHPDTYGYTF. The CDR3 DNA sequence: TGTGCCAGCCACCCGGACACCTATGGCTACACCTTC.

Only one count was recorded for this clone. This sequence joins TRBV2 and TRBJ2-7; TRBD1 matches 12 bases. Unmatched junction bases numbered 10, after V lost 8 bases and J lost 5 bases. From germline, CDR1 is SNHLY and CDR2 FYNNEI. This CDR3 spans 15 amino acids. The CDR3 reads CASATPGTGGDEQYF. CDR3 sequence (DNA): TGTGCCAGCGCTACCCCCGGGACAGGGGGCGACGAGCAGTACTTC.

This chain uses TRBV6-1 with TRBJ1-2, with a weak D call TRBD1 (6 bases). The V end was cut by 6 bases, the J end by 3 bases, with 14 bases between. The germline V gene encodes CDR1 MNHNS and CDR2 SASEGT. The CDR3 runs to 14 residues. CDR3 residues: CASSMDSDYYGYTF. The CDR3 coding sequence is TGTGCCAGCAGCATGGACAGCGACTACTATGGCTACACCTTC.

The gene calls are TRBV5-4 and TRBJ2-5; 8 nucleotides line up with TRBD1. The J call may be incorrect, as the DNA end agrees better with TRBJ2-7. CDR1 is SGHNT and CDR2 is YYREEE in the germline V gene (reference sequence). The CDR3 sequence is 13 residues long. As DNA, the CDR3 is TGTGCCAGCAGCTGGGGACAGGCCTACGAGCAGTACTTC. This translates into CASSWGQAYEQYF.

CDR3: CATPLGDNEAFF. The CDR3 coding sequence is TGTGCCACCCCCCTGGGGGACAATGAAGCTTTCTTT. The chain couples TRBV6-5 to TRBJ1-1, with a weak D call TRBD1 (6 bases). Trimming took off 10 bases at V and 7 bases at J, with 16 bases between the two ends. The CDR3 length is 12 residues. Germline V gene lookup returns CDR1 MNHEY and CDR2 SVGAGI.

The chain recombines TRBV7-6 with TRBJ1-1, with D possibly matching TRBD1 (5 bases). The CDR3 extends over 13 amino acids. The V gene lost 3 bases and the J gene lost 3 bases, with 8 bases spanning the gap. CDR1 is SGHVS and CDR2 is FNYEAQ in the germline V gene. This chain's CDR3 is CASSFPGDTEAFF. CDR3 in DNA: TGTGCCAGCAGCTTCCCGGGGGACACTGAAGCTTTCTTT. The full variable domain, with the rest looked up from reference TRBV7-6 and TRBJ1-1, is GAGVSQSPRYKVTKRGQDVALRCDPISGHVSLYWYRQALGQGPEFLTYFNYEAQQDKSGLPNDRFSAERPEGSISTLTIQRTEQRDSAMYRCASSFPGDTEAFFGQGTRLTVV.

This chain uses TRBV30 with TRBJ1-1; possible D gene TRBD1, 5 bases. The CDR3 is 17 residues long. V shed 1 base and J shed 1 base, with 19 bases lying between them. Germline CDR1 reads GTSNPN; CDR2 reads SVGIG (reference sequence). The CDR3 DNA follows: TGTGCCTGGAGTGCCGGACAAAGCTCGCCCAAGAACACTGAAGCTTTCTTT. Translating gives CAWSAGQSSPKNTEAFF.

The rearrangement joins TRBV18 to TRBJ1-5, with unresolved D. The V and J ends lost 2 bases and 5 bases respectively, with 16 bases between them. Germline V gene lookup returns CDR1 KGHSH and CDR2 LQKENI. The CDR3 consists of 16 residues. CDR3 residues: CASSPTVSSGDQPQHF. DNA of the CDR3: TGTGCCAGCTCACCAACCGTCTCCTCCGGGGATCAGCCCCAGCATTTT.

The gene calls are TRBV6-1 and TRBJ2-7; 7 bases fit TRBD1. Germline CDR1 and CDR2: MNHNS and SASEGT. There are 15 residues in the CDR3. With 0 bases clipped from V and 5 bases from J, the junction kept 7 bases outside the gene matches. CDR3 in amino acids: CASSEAKRGRNEQYF. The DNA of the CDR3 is TGTGCCAGCAGTGAAGCGAAAAGGGGGCGAAACGAGCAGTACTTC.

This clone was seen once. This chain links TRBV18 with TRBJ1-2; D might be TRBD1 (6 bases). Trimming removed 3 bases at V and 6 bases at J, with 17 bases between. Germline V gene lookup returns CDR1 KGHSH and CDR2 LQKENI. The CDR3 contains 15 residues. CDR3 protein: CASSPLGGAEDGYTF. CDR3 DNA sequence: TGTGCCAGCTCACCGTTGGGGGGGGCTGAGGATGGCTACACCTTC.

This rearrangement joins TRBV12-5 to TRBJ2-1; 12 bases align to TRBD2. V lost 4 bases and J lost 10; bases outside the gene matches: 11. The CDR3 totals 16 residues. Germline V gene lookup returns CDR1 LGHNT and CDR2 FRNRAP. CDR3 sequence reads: CASGSRTSGGTGEQFF. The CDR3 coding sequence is TGTGCTAGTGGTTCTCGTACTAGCGGGGGGACCGGGGAGCAGTTCTTC.

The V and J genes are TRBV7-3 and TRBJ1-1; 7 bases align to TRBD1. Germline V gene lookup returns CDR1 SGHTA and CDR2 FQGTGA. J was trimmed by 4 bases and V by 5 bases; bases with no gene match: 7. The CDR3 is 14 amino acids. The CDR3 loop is CASSEQGFGTEAFF. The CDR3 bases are TGTGCCAGCAGCGAACAGGGGTTCGGCACTGAAGCTTTCTTT.

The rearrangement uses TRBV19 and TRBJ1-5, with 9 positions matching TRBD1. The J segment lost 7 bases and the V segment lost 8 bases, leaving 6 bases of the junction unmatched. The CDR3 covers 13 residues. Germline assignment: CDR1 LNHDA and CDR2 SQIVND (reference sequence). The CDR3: CASRQGGYQPQHF. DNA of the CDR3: TGTGCCAGTCGACAGGGGGGATACCAGCCCCAGCATTTT.

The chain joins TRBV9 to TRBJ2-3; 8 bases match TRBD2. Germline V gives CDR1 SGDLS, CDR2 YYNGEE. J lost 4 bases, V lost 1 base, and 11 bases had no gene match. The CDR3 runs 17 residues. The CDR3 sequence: CASSVRGGLGGADTQYF. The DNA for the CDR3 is TGTGCCAGCAGCGTAAGGGGGGGACTAGGAGGCGCAGATACGCAGTATTTT.

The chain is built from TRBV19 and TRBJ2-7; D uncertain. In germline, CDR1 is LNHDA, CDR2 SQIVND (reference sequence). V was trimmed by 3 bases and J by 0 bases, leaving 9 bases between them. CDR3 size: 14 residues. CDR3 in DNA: TGTGCCAGTAGTATTCCAGGCATCTCCTACGAGCAGTACTTC. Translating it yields CASSIPGISYEQYF.

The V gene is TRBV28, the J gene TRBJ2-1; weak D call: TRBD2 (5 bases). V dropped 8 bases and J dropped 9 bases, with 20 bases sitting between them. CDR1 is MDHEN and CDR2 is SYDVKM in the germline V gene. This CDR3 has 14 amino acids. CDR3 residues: CASLGVTKVGEQFF. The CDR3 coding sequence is TGTGCCAGCCTCGGGGTGACTAAAGTAGGTGAGCAGTTCTTC. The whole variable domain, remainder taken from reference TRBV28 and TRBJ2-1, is DVKVTQSSRYLVKRTGEKVFLECVQDMDHENMFWYRQDPGLGLRLIYFSYDVKMKEKGDIPEGYSVSREKKERFSLILESASTNQTSMYLCASLGVTKVGEQFFGPGTRLTVL.